Each of the 5 T cell receptor beta chains below was sequenced from the same sample in a study of shared clonotypes between healthy human individuals. Only in-frame clones appear in the TCRdb table, and some are missing; sequencing was by immunoSEQ multiplex PCR. The sample has over a million clones, approximately 76% seen once. Sequenced material: memory CD4+ T cells sorted from blood. The subset: CD45RA-negative fraction. All receptors derive from a man aged 18 to 29 in good health.

CDR3 residues: CASSLAPGGNQPQHF. The CDR3 DNA reads as TGTGCCAGCAGCTTGGCGCCGGGCGGCAATCAGCCCCAGCATTTT. The chain employs TRBV5-4 and TRBJ1-5, with D uncertain. This CDR3 spans 15 amino acids. V was pared by 0 bases and J by 2 bases, with 9 bases between. Germline V gene lookup returns CDR1 SGHNT and CDR2 YYREEE (reference sequence).

The chain joins TRBV4-1 to TRBJ2-3; D call uncertain. CDR1 and CDR2 (germline): MGHRA, YSYEKL. The CDR3 has 13 residues. V was trimmed by 4 bases and J by 5 bases, leaving 10 bases between them. CDR3 DNA: TGCGCCAGCAGCCCCCAACCGGGAGATACGCAGTATTTT. Encoded protein: CASSPQPGDTQYF.

V and J are TRBV28 and TRBJ2-1, with 7 positions matching TRBD1. V gave up 6 bases and J gave up 7 bases; unmatched junction bases: 18. The CDR3 has 17 residues. Germline assignment: CDR1 MDHEN and CDR2 SYDVKM. The CDR3 region is CASSSDRTSRRRNEQFF. As DNA, the CDR3 is TGTGCCAGCAGCTCGGACAGGACCTCCAGAAGGAGGAATGAGCAGTTCTTC.

This chain connects TRBV5-1 to TRBJ1-4; TRBD1 aligns across 8 bases. V lost 4 bases and J lost 7; bases outside the gene matches: 9. Germline V gene data show CDR1 as SGHRS and CDR2 as YFSETQ. This CDR3 is 15 amino acids long. The CDR3 nucleotides read TGCGCCAGCAGCACCGGACAGGGCAGTCGTGAAAAACTGTTTTTT. As protein: CASSTGQGSREKLFF.

The rearrangement uses TRBV10-3 and TRBJ2-3; a weak D match, TRBD2 (6 bases). Trimming took off 2 bases at V and 2 bases at J, with 11 bases between the two ends. CDR1 is ENHRY and CDR2 is SYGVKD in the germline V gene. This CDR3 has 15 residues. The DNA of the CDR3 is TGTGCCATCAGTGAGAACGGCGGGGACACAGATACGCAGTATTTT. Protein sequence: CAISENGGDTDTQYF.